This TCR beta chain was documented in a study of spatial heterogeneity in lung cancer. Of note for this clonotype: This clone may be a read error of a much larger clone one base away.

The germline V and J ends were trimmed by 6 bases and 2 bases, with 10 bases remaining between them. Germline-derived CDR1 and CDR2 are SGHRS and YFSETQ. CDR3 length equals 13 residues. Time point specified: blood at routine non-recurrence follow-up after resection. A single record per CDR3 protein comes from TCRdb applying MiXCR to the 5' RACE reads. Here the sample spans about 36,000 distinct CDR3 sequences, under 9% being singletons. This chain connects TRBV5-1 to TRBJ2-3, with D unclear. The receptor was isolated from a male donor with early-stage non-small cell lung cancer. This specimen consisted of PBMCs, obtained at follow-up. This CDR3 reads CASTWDDTDTQYF. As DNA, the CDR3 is TGCGCCAGCACGTGGGATGACACAGATACGCAGTATTTT.